Below are 13 T cell receptor beta chains sequenced from a single sample in a study of blood T cell repertoires in COVID-19. Produced via immunoSEQ multiplex PCR; TCRdb's table is partial and in-frame only. Among almost 400,000 clones listed, approximately 89% were seen once. The specimen sequenced was peripheral blood. All receptors derive from a woman aged 55-69 years with COVID-19, enrolled during active disease.

The rearrangement joins TRBV5-1 to TRBJ2-7; D gene uncertain. This CDR3 region has 11 residues. Germline CDR1 is SGHRS and CDR2 is YFSETQ. Between the trimmed V and J ends, which lost 5 bases and 2 bases, there was a span of 5 bases. The CDR3, as DNA: TGCGCCAGCAGTCGTACCTACGAGCAGTACTTC. This gives the protein CASSRTYEQYF.

In this sample, this clone turned up many times. The rearrangement joins TRBV7-8 to TRBJ1-2; 9 bases align to TRBD1. Germline CDR1 and CDR2: SGHVS and FQNEAQ. CDR3 length: 15 amino acids. With 1 base clipped from V and 5 bases from J, the junction kept 5 bases outside the gene matches. CDR3 protein: CASSLVRDRVYGYTF. The DNA for the CDR3 is TGTGCCAGCAGCTTAGTTAGGGACAGGGTGTATGGCTACACCTTC.

The table lists this clone with a count of one. This chain links TRBV28 with TRBJ1-1; 10 bases agree with TRBD1. The germline CDR1 and CDR2 sequences are MDHEN and SYDVKM. The CDR3 is made up of 14 amino acids. V gave up 6 bases and J gave up 5 bases; unmatched junction bases: 6. The CDR3 protein is CASRRQGARTEAFF. The CDR3 DNA is TGTGCCAGCAGGAGACAGGGGGCCAGGACTGAAGCTTTCTTT.

V and J are TRBV3-1 (or the pseudogene TRBV3-2) and TRBJ2-5; unclear D gene. With 1 base removed from V and 5 bases from J, the gap between germline ends came to 5 bases. The CDR3 covers 12 residues. Germline V CDR1 and CDR2: LGHDT, YNNKEL (reference sequence). Here the CDR3 reads CASSQGEETQYF. The CDR3 bases are TGTGCCAGCAGCCAAGGAGAGGAGACCCAGTACTTC.

The chain carries TRBV19 and TRBJ2-6; tentative D call: TRBD1 (5 bases). V dropped 4 bases and J dropped 1 base, with 14 bases sitting between them. This CDR3 region has 17 residues. Germline loops: CDR1 LNHDA, CDR2 SQIVND (reference sequence). The CDR3 region is CASSKGLTKSGANVLTF. Here the CDR3 DNA reads TGTGCCAGTAGTAAGGGGCTGACAAAATCTGGGGCCAACGTCCTGACTTTC.

This chain joins TRBV6-5 and TRBJ2-2; possible D gene TRBD2, 7 bases. Germline V lookup: CDR1 MNHEY, CDR2 SVGAGI. The CDR3 loop spans 15 amino acids. V lost 2 bases to trimming and J lost 5 bases, with 12 bases between them. The CDR3 nucleotides read TGTGCCAGCAGTTACGGGGGGGGGCGAACCGGGGAGCTGTTTTTT. Protein product: CASSYGGGRTGELFF.

J is TRBJ1-2 and V is TRBV19, with D possibly TRBD1 on 6 matching bases. The CDR3 is 12 residues long. Germline V gene sequence: CDR1 LNHDA, CDR2 SQIVND (reference sequence). Trimming removed 5 bases at V and 5 bases at J, with 9 bases between. CDR3 sequence (DNA): TGTGCCAGTAGTTCCAGGGGTTATGGCTACACCTTC. Translation gives CASSSRGYGYTF.

V usage is TRBV3-1 (or the pseudogene TRBV3-2) and J usage is TRBJ2-7; TRBD2 matches at 14 bases. With V trimmed by 3 bases and J by 3 bases, 4 bases remained unmatched. The CDR3 loop spans 16 amino acids. Germline V gene sequence: CDR1 LGHDT, CDR2 YNNKEL (reference sequence). CDR3 in amino acids: CASSQGGLAGVYEQYF. The CDR3 DNA sequence: TGTGCCAGCAGCCAGGGGGGACTAGCGGGGGTCTACGAGCAGTACTTC.

The genes are TRBV28 and TRBJ1-1, with D perhaps matching TRBD1 (6 bases). CDR1 MDHEN and CDR2 SYDVKM come from the germline V gene. This CDR3 has 15 residues. Trimming pared 6 bases from V and 1 base from J, leaving 15 bases between. The DNA of the CDR3 is TGTGCCAGCAGCTACCCGGACAGAAGGAACACTGAAGCTTTCTTT. Residues: CASSYPDRRNTEAFF.

The chain joins TRBV5-1 to TRBJ1-1; possibly TRBD1 for D (6 bases). Germline CDR1 reads SGHRS; CDR2 reads YFSETQ. The CDR3 has 14 amino acids. V dropped 4 bases and J dropped 2 bases, with 12 bases sitting between them. The CDR3 nucleotides are TGCGCCAGCAGCCAACGGACAGCAAACACTGAAGCTTTCTTT. It translates to CASSQRTANTEAFF.

J is TRBJ1-1 and V is TRBV4-1; no clear D. There are 16 residues in the CDR3. The germline V gene has CDR1 MGHRA and CDR2 YSYEKL. The V gene lost 1 base and the J gene lost 5 bases, with 17 bases spanning the gap. The chain's CDR3 is CASSQGLTGRRTEAFF. CDR3 DNA sequence: TGCGCCAGCAGCCAAGGGTTAACGGGAAGGAGGACTGAAGCTTTCTTT.

The chain joins TRBV19 to TRBJ1-1, with D perhaps matching TRBD1 (5 bases). The CDR3 is 13 amino acids. CDR1 is LNHDA and CDR2 is SQIVND in the germline V gene (reference sequence). V was trimmed by 7 bases and J by 9 bases, leaving 18 bases between them. CDR3 sequence: CASNAPQGTQAFF. CDR3 nucleotides: TGTGCCAGTAACGCGCCCCAGGGAACGCAAGCTTTCTTT.

The count of this clone is one. The chain joins TRBV5-1 to TRBJ1-1; possibly TRBD1 for D (5 bases). V was pared by 5 bases and J by 5 bases, with 13 bases between. Germline assignment: CDR1 SGHRS and CDR2 YFSETQ. CDR3 length: 13 residues. DNA for the CDR3: TGCGCCAGCAGAGAACAGGAAAGAACTGAAGCTTTCTTT. It specifies CASREQERTEAFF.